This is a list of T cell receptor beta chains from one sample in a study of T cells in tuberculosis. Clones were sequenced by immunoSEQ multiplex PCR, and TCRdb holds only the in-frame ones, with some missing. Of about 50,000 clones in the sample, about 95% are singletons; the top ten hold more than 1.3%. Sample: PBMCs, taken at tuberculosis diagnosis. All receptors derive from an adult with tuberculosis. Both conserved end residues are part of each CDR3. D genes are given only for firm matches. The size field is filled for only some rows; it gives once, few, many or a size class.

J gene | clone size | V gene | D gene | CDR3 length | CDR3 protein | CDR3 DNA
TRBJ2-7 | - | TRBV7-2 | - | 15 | CASSLVAGNSYEQYF | TGTGCCAGCAGCTTAGTGGCAGGGAACTCCTACGAGCAGTACTTC
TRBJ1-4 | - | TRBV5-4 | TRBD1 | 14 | CASSLTGANEKLFF | TGTGCCAGCAGCTTGACAGGGGCTAATGAAAAACTGTTTTTT
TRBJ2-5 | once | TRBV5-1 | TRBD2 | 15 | CASSLDGRPQETQYF | TGCGCCAGCAGCTTGGACGGGAGGCCCCAAGAGACCCAGTACTTC
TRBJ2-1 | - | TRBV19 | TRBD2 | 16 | CASSIDPGLARHEQFF | TGTGCCAGTAGTATAGATCCGGGACTAGCGAGGCATGAGCAGTTCTTC
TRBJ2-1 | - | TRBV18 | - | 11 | CASSPLDEQFF | TGTGCCAGCTCACCCCTCGATGAGCAGTTCTTC
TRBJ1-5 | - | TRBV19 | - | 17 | CASSIGGGDLGNQPQHF | TGTGCCAGTAGTATAGGAGGGGGAGACTTGGGCAATCAGCCCCAGCATTTT
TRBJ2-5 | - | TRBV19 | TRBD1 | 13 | CASSTGGLETQYF | TGTGCCAGTAGTACAGGGGGTCTCGAGACCCAGTACTTC
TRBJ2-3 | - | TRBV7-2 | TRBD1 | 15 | CASSYTGGRTDTQYF | TGTGCCAGCAGCTACACAGGGGGTCGAACAGATACGCAGTATTTT
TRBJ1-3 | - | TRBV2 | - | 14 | CASRVEGVGNTIYF | TGTGCCAGCAGGGTTGAGGGAGTTGGAAACACCATATATTTT
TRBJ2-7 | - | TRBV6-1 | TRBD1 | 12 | CASRKTGDEQYF | TGTGCCAGCAGGAAAACAGGGGACGAGCAGTACTTC
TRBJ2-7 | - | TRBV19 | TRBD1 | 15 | CASSPQTGLAYEQYF | TGTGCCAGTAGTCCCCAGACAGGGTTGGCCTACGAGCAGTACTTC
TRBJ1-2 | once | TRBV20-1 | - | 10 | CSARPLGYTF | TGCAGTGCTAGACCTCTTGGCTACACCTTC
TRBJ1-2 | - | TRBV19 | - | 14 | CASSIGPGEHGYTF | TGTGCCAGTAGTATCGGCCCGGGGGAGCATGGCTACACCTTC
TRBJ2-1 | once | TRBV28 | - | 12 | CASSLDRIEQFF | TGTGCCAGCAGCCTGGACAGAATTGAGCAGTTCTTC
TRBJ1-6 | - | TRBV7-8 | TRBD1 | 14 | CASSGTGGDSPLHF | TGTGCCAGCTCCGGGACAGGGGGCGATTCACCCCTCCACTTT
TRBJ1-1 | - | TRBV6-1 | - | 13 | CASGRGGYTEAFF | TGTGCCAGCGGACGGGGAGGGTACACTGAAGCTTTCTTT
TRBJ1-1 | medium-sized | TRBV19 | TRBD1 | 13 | CASSVTGRTEAFF | TGTGCCAGTAGTGTGACAGGGCGGACTGAAGCTTTCTTT
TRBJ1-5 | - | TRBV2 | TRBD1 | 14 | CASSRQGLNQPQHF | TGTGCCAGCTCCAGACAGGGACTCAATCAGCCCCAGCATTTT
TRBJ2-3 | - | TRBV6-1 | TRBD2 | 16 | CASSATSGPYTDTQYF | TGTGCCAGCAGTGCAACTAGCGGGCCATACACAGATACGCAGTATTTT
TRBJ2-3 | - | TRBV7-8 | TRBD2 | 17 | CASSLQLATSVYDTQYF | TGTGCCAGCAGCTTACAACTAGCGACCTCGGTCTACGATACGCAGTATTTT
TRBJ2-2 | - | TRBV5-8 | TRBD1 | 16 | CASSLRGQGNPGELFF | TGTGCCAGCAGCTTGCGCGGACAGGGAAATCCCGGGGAGCTGTTTTTT
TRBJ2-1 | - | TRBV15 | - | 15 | CATSRDRRVYNEQFF | TGTGCCACCAGCAGAGACCGACGGGTTTACAATGAGCAGTTCTTC
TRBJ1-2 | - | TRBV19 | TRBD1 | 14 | CASTSGDRPYGYTF | TGTGCCAGTACCTCGGGGGACAGGCCCTATGGCTACACCTTC
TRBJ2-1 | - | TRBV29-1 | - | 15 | CSGKTGSARYNEQFF | TGCAGCGGTAAAACAGGGTCGGCGCGCTACAATGAGCAGTTCTTC
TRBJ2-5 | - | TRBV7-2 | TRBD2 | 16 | CASSLVGREGQETQYF | TGTGCCAGCAGCTTAGTCGGGCGGGAGGGTCAAGAGACCCAGTACTTC
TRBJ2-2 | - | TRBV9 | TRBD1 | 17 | CASSVLSGQGNTGELFF | TGTGCCAGCAGCGTACTCTCGGGACAGGGCAACACCGGGGAGCTGTTTTTT
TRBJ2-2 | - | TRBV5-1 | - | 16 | CASSTRDRADTGELFF | TGCGCCAGCAGCACCAGGGATCGCGCGGACACCGGGGAGCTGTTTTTT
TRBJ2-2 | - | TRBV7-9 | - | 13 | CASSRYVTGELFF | TGTGCCAGCAGCCGTTATGTCACCGGGGAGCTGTTTTTT
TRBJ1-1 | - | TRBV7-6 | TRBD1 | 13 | CASSYSLGQEAFF | TGTGCCAGCTCCTACAGCCTCGGACAGGAGGCTTTCTTT
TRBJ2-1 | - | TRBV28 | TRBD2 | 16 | CASTSGGLAGVNEQFF | TGTGCCAGCACCTCCGGAGGGCTAGCGGGAGTTAACGAGCAGTTCTTC
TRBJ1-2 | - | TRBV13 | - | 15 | CASSLGGRGLYGYTF | TGTGCCAGCAGCTTAGGGGGCCGGGGACTCTATGGCTACACCTTC
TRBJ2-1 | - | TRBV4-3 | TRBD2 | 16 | CASSQEQRAGEGEQFF | TGCGCCAGCAGCCAAGAACAGCGGGCGGGGGAGGGTGAGCAGTTCTTC
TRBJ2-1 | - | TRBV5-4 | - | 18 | CASSLTPTGTLVYNEQFF | TGTGCCAGCAGCTTGACCCCCACCGGGACACTAGTGTACAATGAGCAGTTCTTC
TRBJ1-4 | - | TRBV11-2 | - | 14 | CASSLDRGGEKLFF | TGTGCCAGCAGCTTAGACAGGGGTGGCGAAAAACTGTTTTTT
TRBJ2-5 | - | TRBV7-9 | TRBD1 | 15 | CASSLRGLRQETQYF | TGTGCCAGCAGCTTAAGGGGGCTCCGTCAAGAGACCCAGTACTTC